This TCR beta chain was sequenced in a study of blood T cell repertoires in COVID-19. As for the study in general: The United States, Italy and Spain provided the acute and convalescent COVID-19 samples. The analysed material was cDNA or gDNA that came from T cells, B-cell-depleted T cells, or PBMCs.

Sequencing used immunoSEQ multiplex PCR; TCRdb keeps in-frame clones, though not all of them. Among about 53,000 clones listed, about 80% were seen once. This CDR3 region has 16 residues. Germline V gene data show CDR1 as SGHTA and CDR2 as FQGNSA. V gave up 3 bases and J gave up 5 bases; unmatched junction bases: 10. Sample: peripheral blood. This TCR was recovered from a human donor in a cohort sampled during active COVID-19. J is TRBJ1-5 and V is TRBV7-2, with TRBD1 identical over 7 bases. In DNA, the CDR3 is TGTGCCAGCAGCTTGGCGAACGACAGGGCATATCAGCCCCAGCATTTT. It codes for CASSLANDRAYQPQHF. The full variable domain, rest sourced from reference TRBV7-2 and TRBJ1-5, is GAGVSQSPSNKVTEKGKDVELRCDPISGHTALYWYRQSLGQGLEFLIYFQGNSAPDKSGLPSDRFSAERTGGSVSTLTIQRTQQEDSAVYLCASSLANDRAYQPQHFGDGTRLSIL.